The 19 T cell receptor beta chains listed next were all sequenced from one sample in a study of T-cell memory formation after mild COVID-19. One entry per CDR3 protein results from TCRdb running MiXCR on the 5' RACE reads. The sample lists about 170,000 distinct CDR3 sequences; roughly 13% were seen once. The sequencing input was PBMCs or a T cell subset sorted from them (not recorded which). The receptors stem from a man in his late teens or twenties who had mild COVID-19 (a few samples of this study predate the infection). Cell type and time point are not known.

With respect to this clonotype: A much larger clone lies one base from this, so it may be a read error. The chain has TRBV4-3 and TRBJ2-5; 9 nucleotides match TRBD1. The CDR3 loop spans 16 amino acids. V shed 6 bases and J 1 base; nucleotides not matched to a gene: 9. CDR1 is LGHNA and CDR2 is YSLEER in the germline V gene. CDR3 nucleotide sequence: TGCGCCAGCAGTGCTGGACAGGGGTTCCCCCAAGAGACCCAGTACTTC. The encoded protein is CASSAGQGFPQETQYF.

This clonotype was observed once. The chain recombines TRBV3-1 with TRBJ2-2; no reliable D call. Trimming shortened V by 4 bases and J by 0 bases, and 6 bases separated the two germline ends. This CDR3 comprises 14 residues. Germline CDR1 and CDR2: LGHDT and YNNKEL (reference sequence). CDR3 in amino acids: CASSLLTNTGELFF. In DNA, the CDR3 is TGTGCCAGCAGCCTCCTGACGAACACCGGGGAGCTGTTTTTT.

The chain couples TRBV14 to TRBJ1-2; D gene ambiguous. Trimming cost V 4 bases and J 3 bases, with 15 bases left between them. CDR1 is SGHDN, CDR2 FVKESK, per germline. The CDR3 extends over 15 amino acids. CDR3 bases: TGTGCCAGCAGCCGAAGCCGTCCGGGAGACTATGGCTACACCTTC. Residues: CASSRSRPGDYGYTF.

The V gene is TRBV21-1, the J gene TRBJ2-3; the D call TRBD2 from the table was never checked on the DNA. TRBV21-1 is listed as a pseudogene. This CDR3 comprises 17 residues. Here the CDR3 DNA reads TGTGCCAGCAGCCCGGGACTAGCGGGGGGGAGTGGGGATACGCAGTATTTT. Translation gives CASSPGLAGGSGDTQYF.

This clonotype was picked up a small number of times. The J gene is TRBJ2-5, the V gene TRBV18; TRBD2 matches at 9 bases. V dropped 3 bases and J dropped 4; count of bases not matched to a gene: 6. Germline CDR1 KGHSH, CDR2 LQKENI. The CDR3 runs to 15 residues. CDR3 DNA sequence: TGTGCCAGCTCACCCGGGACTAGCCCACGAGAGACCCAGTACTTC. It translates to CASSPGTSPRETQYF.

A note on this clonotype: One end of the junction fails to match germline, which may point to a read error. This chain's CDR3 is CASTLRGATEAFF. The CDR3 DNA sequence: TGTGCCAGCACCTTAAGGGGGGCCACTGAAGCTTTCTTT. The V gene is TRBV7-8, the J gene TRBJ1-1; D is possibly TRBD1 (6 bases). Germline CDR1 reads SGHVS; CDR2 reads FQNEAQ. The CDR3 sequence is 13 residues long.

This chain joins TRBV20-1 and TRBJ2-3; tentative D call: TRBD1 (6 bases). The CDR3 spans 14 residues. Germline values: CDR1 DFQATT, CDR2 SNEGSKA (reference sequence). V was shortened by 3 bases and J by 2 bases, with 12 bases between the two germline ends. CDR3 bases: TGCAGTGCTAGCCCGGGACACTTCACAGATACGCAGTATTTT. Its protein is CSASPGHFTDTQYF.

CDR3 coding DNA: TGCAGCGTTCAGCCAGGGGGCCGTGGCTACACCTTC. Its translation: CSVQPGGRGYTF. The chain carries TRBV29-1 and TRBJ1-2; 8 bases line up with TRBD1. The V gene end was trimmed by 5 bases and the J gene end by 7 bases; junction bases not matched to a gene: 6. The CDR3 length is 12 residues. The germline V gene encodes CDR1 SQVTM and CDR2 ANQGSEA.

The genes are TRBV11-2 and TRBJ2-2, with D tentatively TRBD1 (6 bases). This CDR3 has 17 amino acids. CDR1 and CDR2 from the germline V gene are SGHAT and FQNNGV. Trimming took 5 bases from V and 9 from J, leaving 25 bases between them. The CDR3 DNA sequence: TGTGCCAGCAGCACAAGAAGGGTTCGCAGGGGTGGTTGGGAGCTGTTTTTT. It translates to CASSTRRVRRGGWELFF.

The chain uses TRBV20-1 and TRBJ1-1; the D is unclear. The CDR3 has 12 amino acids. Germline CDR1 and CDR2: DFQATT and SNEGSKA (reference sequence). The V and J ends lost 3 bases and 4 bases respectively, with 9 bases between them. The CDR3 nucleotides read TGCAGTGCTAGGTCCCGCCCCACTGAAGCTTTCTTT. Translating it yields CSARSRPTEAFF.

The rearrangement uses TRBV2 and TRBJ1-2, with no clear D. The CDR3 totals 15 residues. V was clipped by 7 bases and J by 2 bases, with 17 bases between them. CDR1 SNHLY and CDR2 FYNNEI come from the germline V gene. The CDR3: CASKDLGGFNYGYTF. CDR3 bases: TGTGCCAGCAAAGATCTGGGCGGATTCAACTATGGCTACACCTTC.

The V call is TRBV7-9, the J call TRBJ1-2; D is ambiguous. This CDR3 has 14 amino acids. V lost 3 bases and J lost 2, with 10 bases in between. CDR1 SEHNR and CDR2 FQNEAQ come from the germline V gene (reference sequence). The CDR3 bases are TGTGCCAGCAGCTTTAACGGGGAAAACTATGGCTACACCTTC. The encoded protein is CASSFNGENYGYTF.

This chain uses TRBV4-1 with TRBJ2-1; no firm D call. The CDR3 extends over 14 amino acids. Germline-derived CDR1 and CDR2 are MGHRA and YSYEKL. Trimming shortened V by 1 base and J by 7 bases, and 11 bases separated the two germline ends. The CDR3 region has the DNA TGCGCCAGCAGCCAAGCTGGGCAGAGGAATGAGCAGTTCTTC. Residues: CASSQAGQRNEQFF.

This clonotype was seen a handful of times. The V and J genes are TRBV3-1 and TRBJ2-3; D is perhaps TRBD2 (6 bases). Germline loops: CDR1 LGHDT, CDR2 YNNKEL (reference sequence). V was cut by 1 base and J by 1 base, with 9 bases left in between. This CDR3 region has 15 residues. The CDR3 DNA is TGTGCCAGCAGCCAAGTGGCTAGCGGCACAGATACGCAGTATTTT. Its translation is CASSQVASGTDTQYF.

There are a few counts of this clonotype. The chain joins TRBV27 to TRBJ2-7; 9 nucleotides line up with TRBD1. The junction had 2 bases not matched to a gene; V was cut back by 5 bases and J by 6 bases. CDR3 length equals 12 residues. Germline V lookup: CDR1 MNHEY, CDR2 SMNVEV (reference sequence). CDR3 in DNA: TGTGCCAGCAGTACAGGGGGCGGCGAGCAGTACGTC. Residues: CASSTGGGEQYV.

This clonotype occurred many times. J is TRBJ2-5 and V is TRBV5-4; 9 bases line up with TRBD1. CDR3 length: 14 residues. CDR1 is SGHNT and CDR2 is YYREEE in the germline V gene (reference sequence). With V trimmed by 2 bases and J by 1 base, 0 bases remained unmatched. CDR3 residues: CASSLQGAQETQYF. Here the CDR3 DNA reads TGTGCCAGCAGCTTACAGGGGGCCCAAGAGACCCAGTACTTC.

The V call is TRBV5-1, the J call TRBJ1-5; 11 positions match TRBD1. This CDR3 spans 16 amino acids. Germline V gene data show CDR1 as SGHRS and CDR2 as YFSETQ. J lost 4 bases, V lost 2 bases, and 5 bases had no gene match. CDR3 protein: CASSFGTGGDNQPQHF. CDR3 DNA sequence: TGCGCCAGCAGCTTTGGGACAGGGGGGGATAATCAGCCCCAGCATTTT.

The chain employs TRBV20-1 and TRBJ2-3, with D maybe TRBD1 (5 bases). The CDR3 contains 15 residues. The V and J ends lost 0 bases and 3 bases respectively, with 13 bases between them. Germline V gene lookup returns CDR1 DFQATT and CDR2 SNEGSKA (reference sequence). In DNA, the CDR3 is TGCAGTGCTAGAGATGTGGGCAGGGCGACAGATACGCAGTATTTT. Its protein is CSARDVGRATDTQYF.

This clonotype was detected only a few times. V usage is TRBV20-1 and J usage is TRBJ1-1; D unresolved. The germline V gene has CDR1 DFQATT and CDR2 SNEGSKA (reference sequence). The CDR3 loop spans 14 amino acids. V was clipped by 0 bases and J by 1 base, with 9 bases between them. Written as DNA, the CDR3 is TGCAGTGCTAGAGATCCGACACGGAACACTGAAGCTTTCTTT. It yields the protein CSARDPTRNTEAFF.